This TCR beta chain was identified in a study of blood T cell repertoires in COVID-19 (dated by TCRdb to the early 2020s). As for the study more broadly: Samples from collaborators originated in the United States, Italy and Spain and spanned both the acute and convalescent phases of COVID-19. The prospective study material was composed of cDNA or gDNA derived from T cells, B-cell-depleted T cells, or PBMCs. The dataset comprised deeply sampled blood TCRbeta repertoires from subjects exposed to, actively infected with, or recovered from COVID-19. The repertoires were made available in a free public database intended to serve as a resource for research on the immune response to SARS-CoV-2. The samples were drawn from two sources: the first 160 participants of the ongoing ImmuneRACE study, and over 950 subjects contributed by 6 global collaborators. Sample metadata almost always included a de-identified subject ID, COVID-19 status, age in years and sex. HLA class I and class II types, where available, came from metadata supplied by the sample provider rather than from assay-based typing. The research as a whole found: How much clinical and demographic metadata was included differed by source and by participant, and the metadata was provided uncurated.

Regarding this clone: It has no known antigen specificity. Within one base of it there is no much larger clone, and no base qualities were kept.

TCRbeta CDR3 regions were amplified from genomic DNA using the immunoSEQ Assay, a bias-controlled multiplex PCR. The study's processing was this. The number of nucleated cells in each sample was estimated by amplification of reference gene primers within the assay. To quantify the absolute abundance of each unique TCRbeta CDR3 rearrangement, sequence reads were collapsed and filtered. Productive Simpson clonality was computed per sample as the square root of Simpson's diversity index over productive rearrangements. TCRdb carries this immuneACCESS record with in-frame sequences only. Its versions omit some clonotypes, under half of them owing to an unresolved V gene in the studies checked, with the rest unexplained. The V and J calls and the clone size are those of that table, but D and trimming were determined from the DNA. Here the sample has 350,000 to 400,000 clones; approximately 88% occur a single time. The ten top clones hold approximately 3% of the sample.

The germline V gene specifies SGHVS as CDR1 and FNYEAQ as CDR2. The CDR3 contains 17 residues, cysteine and phenylalanine counted. Only the CDR3 part of the read is kept: 51 bases, read in frame from the first base. The V and J ends are trimmed by 4 bases and 0 bases, leaving 16 bases between them. One collaborating source in Seattle enrolled patients while the patients were actively infected and followed the patients over time throughout the course of disease. Collaborating institutions collected whole blood in K2EDTA tubes following their own protocols. Collaborator samples were shipped for TCRbeta analysis as frozen whole blood, isolated PBMCs, or DNA extracted from either sample type.

This sequence was found in a woman between 25 and 40 years old with COVID-19, enrolled during active disease. The sequenced sample consisted of peripheral blood. Recombination joined TRBV7-6 with TRBJ1-3, and possibly TRBD1, on 6 matching bases. This receptor has the CDR3 CASSSRSRGNSGNTIYF. The DNA is as follows: TGTGCCAGCAGCTCCCGAAGCAGGGGAAACTCTGGAAACACCATATATTTT.